This T cell receptor (beta chain) was sequenced during a study of T cell repertoires in cytomegalovirus infection. TCRdb redid the calling of the reads with MiXCR, one entry per CDR3 protein. This table has more than 500,000 distinct CDR3 sequences, 15% to 20% appearing once. A word on this clonotype: The junction does not match germline at one end; this may be a read error.

Germline loops: CDR1 MGHRA, CDR2 YSYEKL. The CDR3 totals 15 residues. Sequencing used CD8+ T cells from PBMCs. This receptor was taken from a human donor in good health (CMV status not recorded). Some clones in this sample may be carry-over from other donors' samples. The chain employs TRBV4-1 and TRBJ2-1; D gene unclear. CDR3 coding DNA: TGCGCCAGCAGCCAAGGACTCCCGGGCTACAATGAGCAGGTCTTC. Amino acid sequence: CASSQGLPGYNEQVF.